What follows is one TCR beta chain and its context. This sample is drawn from a study of T-cell reconstitution after alpha-beta-depleted transplantation in children. For TCRbeta, the library was prepared with unique molecular identifiers. TCRdb processed the PCR reads anew with MiXCR; each CDR3 protein has one entry. This sample has more than 200,000 distinct CDR3 sequences, with 20% to 30% found just once. The germline V gene encodes CDR1 MNHEY and CDR2 SVGAGI. The CDR3 has 15 amino acids. The V gene end was trimmed by 4 bases and the J gene end by 6 bases; junction bases not matched to a gene: 4. The chain couples TRBV6-5 to TRBJ2-7; 15 positions agree with TRBD2. The sequencing used PBMCs, mostly from graft donor cells, collected 360 days after TCRalphabeta/CD19-depleted stem cell transplant. The receptor was derived from a female patient between 2 and 15 years old who had a stem cell transplant for congenital amegakaryocytic thrombocytopenia, so the T cells may come from the graft donor. CDR3 DNA sequence: TGTGCCAGCAGTTTAGGACTAGCGGGAGGGTTCGAGCAGTACTTC. Translation: CASSLGLAGGFEQYF.